The rows below give T cell receptor beta chains drawn from one sample of a study of a mutant IDH1 vaccine in newly diagnosed glioma. Produced via immunoSEQ multiplex PCR; TCRdb's table is partial and in-frame only. In the table there are some 40,000 clones, roughly 70% of which are singletons. These receptors have no known antigen. This specimen was PBMCs, taken from a glioma patient whose treatment included an IDH1 peptide vaccine. The origin of the receptors is a middle-aged man with glioma. Both conserved end residues are part of each CDR3. D genes are given only for firm matches. The size of a clone is reported for some rows only, either as once, few or many, or as a class for expanded clones.

V	D	size	J	CDR3	DNA
TRBV4-2	NA	NA	TRBJ2-3	CASSQENTRVADTQYF	TGTGCCAGCAGCCAAGAGAACACTAGGGTTGCAGATACGCAGTATTTT
TRBV5-4	NA	few	TRBJ2-1	CASKIGGGSDEQFF	TGTGCCAGCAAAATTGGAGGAGGGTCCGATGAGCAGTTCTTC
TRBV7-7	NA	once	TRBJ2-1	CASSLARGNEQFF	TGTGCCAGCAGCTTAGCGCGTGGGAATGAGCAGTTCTTC
TRBV27	NA	once	TRBJ1-2	CASSPRDRYNFSGWYGYTF	TGTGCCAGCAGTCCCCGTGACAGGTACAACTTTTCCGGTTGGTATGGCTACACCTTC
TRBV6-1	TRBD1	NA	TRBJ2-2	CASSEYTGGTGELFF	TGTGCCAGCAGTGAATACACAGGGGGCACCGGGGAGCTGTTTTTT
TRBV7-9	NA	NA	TRBJ2-2	CARTELDTGELFF	TGTGCCAGGACCGAACTTGACACCGGGGAGCTGTTTTTT
TRBV29-1	NA	NA	TRBJ1-4	CSVEDTGGEKLFF	TGCAGCGTTGAAGATACGGGAGGGGAAAAACTGTTTTTT
TRBV2	NA	few	TRBJ1-5	CASSQGGTGNQPQHF	TGTGCCAGCTCACAGGGAGGAACGGGCAATCAGCCCCAGCATTTT
TRBV5-5	NA	NA	TRBJ1-3	CASSLGQGDTIYF	TGTGCCAGCAGCTTGGGGCAGGGAGACACCATATATTTT
TRBV5-6	NA	few	TRBJ1-5	CASSPGGGYSNQPQHF	TGTGCCAGCAGCCCCGGGGGAGGGTATAGCAATCAGCCCCAGCATTTT
TRBV15	NA	NA	TRBJ1-3	CATSRENPGQANTIYF	TGTGCCACCAGCAGAGAAAACCCCGGACAAGCTAACACCATATATTTT
TRBV5-1	NA	NA	TRBJ2-1	CASSLAWDEQFF	TGCGCCAGCAGCTTGGCCTGGGATGAGCAGTTCTTC
TRBV19	NA	NA	TRBJ1-2	CASSYGGSGGYTF	TGTGCCAGTAGTTATGGCGGCAGCGGTGGCTACACCTTC
TRBV10-2	NA	NA	TRBJ1-5	CASSEPGTDQPQHF	TGCGCCAGCAGTGAGCCCGGTACAGATCAGCCCCAGCATTTT
TRBV19	NA	NA	TRBJ2-1	CASNSRGEQFF	TGTGCCAGTAATTCCAGGGGTGAGCAGTTCTTC
TRBV5-6	NA	NA	TRBJ2-1	CASSRPSGTEQFF	TGTGCCAGCAGCCGACCGAGCGGGACAGAGCAGTTCTTC
TRBV11-2	TRBD1	NA	TRBJ2-1	CASSGTGRNEQFF	TGTGCCAGCAGCGGGACAGGAAGGAATGAGCAGTTCTTC
TRBV15	TRBD2	NA	TRBJ2-1	CATSSLAGGSYNEQFF	TGTGCCACCAGCAGTCTAGCGGGAGGCTCCTACAATGAGCAGTTCTTC
TRBV30	NA	NA	TRBJ1-2	CAWSEGTYGYTF	TGTGCCTGGAGTGAGGGTACCTATGGCTACACCTTC
TRBV7-8	NA	NA	TRBJ2-3	CASSLRGYTDTQYF	TGTGCCAGCAGCTTGAGGGGGTACACAGATACGCAGTATTTT
TRBV6-1	TRBD1	few	TRBJ2-7	CASRRTGDEQYF	TGTGCCAGCAGGCGTACAGGGGACGAGCAGTACTTC
TRBV5-1	TRBD1	NA	TRBJ2-2	CASSSTGWNTGELFF	TGCGCCAGCAGCTCGACAGGGTGGAACACCGGGGAGCTGTTTTTT
TRBV12-5	TRBD2	NA	TRBJ2-5	CASGLVVSSGGETQYF	TGTGCTAGTGGTTTGGTAGTGTCTAGCGGGGGCGAGACCCAGTACTTC
TRBV11-2	NA	NA	TRBJ2-7	CASSLTGTEQYF	TGTGCCAGCAGCCTAACAGGGACCGAGCAGTACTTC
TRBV10-1	NA	NA	TRBJ2-5	CASGSGWEETQYF	TGCGCCAGCGGGTCGGGATGGGAAGAGACCCAGTACTTC
TRBV18	NA	few	TRBJ2-5	CASSSQERSFETQYF	TGTGCCAGCTCATCGCAGGAGCGGTCCTTTGAGACCCAGTACTTC
TRBV6-4	NA	few	TRBJ2-2	CASDFQGYTGELFF	TGTGCCAGCGATTTTCAGGGGTACACCGGGGAGCTGTTTTTT
TRBV7-2	NA	NA	TRBJ2-1	CASSSPGVSDEQFF	TGTGCCAGCAGCTCCCCGGGGGTCTCCGATGAGCAGTTCTTC
TRBV6-5	TRBD1	NA	TRBJ1-2	CASSQGGGYTF	TGTGCCAGCAGCCAGGGGGGCGGCTACACCTTC
TRBV7-2	NA	once	TRBJ2-1	CASSLVSSYNEQFF	TGTGCCAGCAGCTTAGTTAGCTCCTACAATGAGCAGTTCTTC
TRBV6-5	NA	NA	TRBJ1-4	CASSYSWGVGEKLFF	TGTGCCAGCAGTTACTCTTGGGGAGTGGGTGAAAAACTGTTTTTT
TRBV7-2	TRBD1	NA	TRBJ1-2	CASSLEQGVGGYTF	TGTGCCAGCAGCTTAGAACAGGGGGTCGGAGGCTACACCTTC
TRBV4-1	NA	NA	TRBJ1-4	CASSQERREKLFF	TGCGCCAGCAGCCAAGAGAGGCGGGAAAAACTGTTTTTT
TRBV5-3	TRBD1	medium-sized	TRBJ2-2	CAREGAGGELFF	TGTGCCCGAGAGGGGGCCGGCGGGGAGCTGTTTTTT
TRBV7-8	NA	NA	TRBJ2-1	CASSLVGKGNEQFF	TGTGCCAGCAGCTTAGTGGGGAAAGGGAATGAGCAGTTCTTC
TRBV18	NA	NA	TRBJ1-1	CASSPGGIVSEAFF	TGTGCCAGCTCACCGGGAGGGATCGTGTCTGAAGCTTTCTTT
TRBV11-3	NA	NA	TRBJ2-1	CASSLIGYNEQFF	TGTGCCAGCAGCTTGATCGGTTATAATGAGCAGTTCTTC
TRBV10-2	TRBD1	few	TRBJ2-5	CASSGSDRGPRQTQYF	TGCGCCAGCAGTGGCTCTGACAGGGGACCGCGGCAGACCCAGTACTTC
TRBV4-1	NA	few	TRBJ1-4	CASSQDPPWREKLFF	TGCGCCAGCAGCCAAGATCCCCCATGGCGGGAAAAACTGTTTTTT
TRBV6-1	NA	NA	TRBJ1-2	CASSELGDGYTF	TGTGCCAGCAGTGAATTGGGGGATGGCTACACCTTC
TRBV4-3	TRBD1	once	TRBJ2-1	CASSPTPPGQLTYNEQFF	TGCGCCAGCAGCCCAACCCCTCCGGGACAGCTCACCTACAATGAGCAGTTCTTC
TRBV11-2	NA	NA	TRBJ1-2	CASSLGLGNYGYTF	TGTGCCAGCAGCTTAGGGTTAGGGAACTATGGCTACACCTTC
TRBV18	NA	NA	TRBJ2-1	CASSPKNWGVNEQFF	TGTGCCAGCTCACCCAAAAATTGGGGGGTCAATGAGCAGTTCTTC
TRBV11-3	NA	NA	TRBJ2-3	CASSLGLDATDTQYF	TGTGCCAGCAGCTTAGGCTTGGACGCCACAGATACGCAGTATTTT
TRBV5-1	TRBD2	once	TRBJ2-1	CASSINHLGLAGHYRAYNEQFF	TGCGCCAGCAGCATAAACCATTTAGGACTAGCGGGCCACTATCGGGCCTACAATGAGCAGTTCTTC
TRBV5-8	NA	NA	TRBJ1-1	CASSLLGLDTEAFF	TGTGCCAGCAGCTTGTTGGGGTTGGACACTGAAGCTTTCTTT
TRBV27	NA	NA	TRBJ1-2	CASSQRGYGYTF	TGTGCCAGCAGTCAACGAGGCTATGGCTACACCTTC
TRBV7-9	TRBD1	once	TRBJ2-2	CASSRTTGVSGELFF	TGTGCCAGCAGCCGTACCACAGGGGTATCCGGGGAGCTGTTTTTT